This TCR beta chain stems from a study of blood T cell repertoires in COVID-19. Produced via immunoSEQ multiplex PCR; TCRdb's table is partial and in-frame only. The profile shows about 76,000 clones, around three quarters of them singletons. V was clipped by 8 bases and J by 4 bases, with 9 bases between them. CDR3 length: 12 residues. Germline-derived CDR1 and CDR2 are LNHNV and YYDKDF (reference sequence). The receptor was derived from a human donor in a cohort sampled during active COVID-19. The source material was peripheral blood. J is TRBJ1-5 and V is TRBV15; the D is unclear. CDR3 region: CATGRENQPQHF. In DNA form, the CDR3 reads TGTGCCACCGGACGGGAGAATCAGCCCCAGCATTTT.